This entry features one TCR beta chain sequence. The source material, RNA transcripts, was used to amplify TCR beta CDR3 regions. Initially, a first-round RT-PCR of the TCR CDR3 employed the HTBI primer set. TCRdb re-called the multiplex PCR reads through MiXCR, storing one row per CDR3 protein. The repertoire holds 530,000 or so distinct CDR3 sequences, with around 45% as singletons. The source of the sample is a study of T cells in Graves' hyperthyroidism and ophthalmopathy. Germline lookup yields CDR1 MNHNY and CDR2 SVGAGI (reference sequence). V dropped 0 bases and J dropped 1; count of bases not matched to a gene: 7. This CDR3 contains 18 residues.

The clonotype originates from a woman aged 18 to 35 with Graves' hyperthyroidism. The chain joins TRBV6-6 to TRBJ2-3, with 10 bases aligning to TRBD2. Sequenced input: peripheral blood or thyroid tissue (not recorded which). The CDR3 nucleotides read TGTGCCAGCAGTTACTCGAGGGCTAGCGGGAGCCGCACAGATACGCAGTATTTT. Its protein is CASSYSRASGSRTDTQYF.